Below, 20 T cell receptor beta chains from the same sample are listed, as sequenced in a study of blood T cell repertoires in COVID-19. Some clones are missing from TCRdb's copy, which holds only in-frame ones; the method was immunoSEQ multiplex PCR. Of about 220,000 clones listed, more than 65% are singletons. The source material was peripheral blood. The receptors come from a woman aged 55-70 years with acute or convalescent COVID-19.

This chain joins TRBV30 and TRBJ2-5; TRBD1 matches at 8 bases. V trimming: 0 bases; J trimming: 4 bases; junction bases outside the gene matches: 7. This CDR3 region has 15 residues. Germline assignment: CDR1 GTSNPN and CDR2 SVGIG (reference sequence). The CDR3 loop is CAWSVRQGAGETQYF. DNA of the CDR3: TGTGCCTGGAGTGTACGTCAGGGGGCGGGAGAGACCCAGTACTTC.

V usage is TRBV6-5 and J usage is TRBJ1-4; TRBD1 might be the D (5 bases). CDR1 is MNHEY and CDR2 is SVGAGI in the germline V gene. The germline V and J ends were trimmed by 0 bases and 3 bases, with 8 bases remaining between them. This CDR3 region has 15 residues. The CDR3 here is CASSYSWGANEKLFF. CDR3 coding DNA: TGTGCCAGCAGTTACTCTTGGGGGGCTAATGAAAAACTGTTTTTT.

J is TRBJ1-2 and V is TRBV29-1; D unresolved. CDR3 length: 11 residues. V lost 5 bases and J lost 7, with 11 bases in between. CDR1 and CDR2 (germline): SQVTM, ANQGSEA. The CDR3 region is CSVKEFSGYTF. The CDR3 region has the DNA TGCAGCGTTAAGGAGTTCTCTGGCTACACCTTC.

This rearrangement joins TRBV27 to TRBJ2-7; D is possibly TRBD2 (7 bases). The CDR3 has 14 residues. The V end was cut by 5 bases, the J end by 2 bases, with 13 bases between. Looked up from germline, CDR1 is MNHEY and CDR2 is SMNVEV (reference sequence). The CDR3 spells CASSLKGGAYEQYF. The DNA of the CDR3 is TGTGCCAGCAGTCTCAAAGGGGGGGCCTACGAGCAGTACTTC.

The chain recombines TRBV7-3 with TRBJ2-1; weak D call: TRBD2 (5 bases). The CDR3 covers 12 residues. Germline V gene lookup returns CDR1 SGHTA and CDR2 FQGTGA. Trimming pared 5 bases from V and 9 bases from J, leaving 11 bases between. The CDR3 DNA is TGTGCCAGCAGCAGTAGCGCGGGTGAGCAGTTCTTC. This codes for CASSSSAGEQFF.

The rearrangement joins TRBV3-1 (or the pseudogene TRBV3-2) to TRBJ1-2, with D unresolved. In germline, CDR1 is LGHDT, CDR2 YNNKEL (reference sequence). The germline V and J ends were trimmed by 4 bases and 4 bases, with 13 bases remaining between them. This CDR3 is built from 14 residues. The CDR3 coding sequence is TGTGCCAGCAGCCGCGGACCGGACTTCTATGGCTACACCTTC. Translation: CASSRGPDFYGYTF.

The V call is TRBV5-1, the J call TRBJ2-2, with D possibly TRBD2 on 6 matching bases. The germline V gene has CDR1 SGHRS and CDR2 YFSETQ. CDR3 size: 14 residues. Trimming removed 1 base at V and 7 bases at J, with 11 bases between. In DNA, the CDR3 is TGCGCCAGCAGCTTGACGGGACTGGACGGGGAGCTGTTTTTT. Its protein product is CASSLTGLDGELFF.

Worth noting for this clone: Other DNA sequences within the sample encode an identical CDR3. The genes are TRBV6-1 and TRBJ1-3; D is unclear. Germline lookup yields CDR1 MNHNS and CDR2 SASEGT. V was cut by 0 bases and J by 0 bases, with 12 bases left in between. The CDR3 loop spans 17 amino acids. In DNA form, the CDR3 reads TGTGCCAGCAGTGAAGCGCATGGCGGTAGCTCTGGAAACACCATATATTTT. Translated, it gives CASSEAHGGSSGNTIYF.

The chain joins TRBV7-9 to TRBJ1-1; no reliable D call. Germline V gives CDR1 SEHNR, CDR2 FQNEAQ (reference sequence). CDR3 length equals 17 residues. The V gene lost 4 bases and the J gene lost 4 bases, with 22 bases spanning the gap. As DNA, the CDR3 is TGTGCCAGCAGCTCCTCCCTGCTCTCGCGCGATGGCACTGAAGCTTTCTTT. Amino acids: CASSSSLLSRDGTEAFF.

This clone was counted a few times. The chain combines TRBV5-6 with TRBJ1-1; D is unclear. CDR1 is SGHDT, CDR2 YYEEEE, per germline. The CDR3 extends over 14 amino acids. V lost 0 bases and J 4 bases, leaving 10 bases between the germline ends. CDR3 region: CASSLVRNPTEAFF. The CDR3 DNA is TGTGCCAGCAGCTTGGTCAGGAATCCCACTGAAGCTTTCTTT.

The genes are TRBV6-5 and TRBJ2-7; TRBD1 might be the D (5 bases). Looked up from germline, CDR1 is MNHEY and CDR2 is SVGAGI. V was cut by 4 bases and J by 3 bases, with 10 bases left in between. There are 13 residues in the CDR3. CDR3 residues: CASSSGFGYEQYF. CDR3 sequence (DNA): TGTGCCAGCAGTTCAGGGTTTGGCTACGAGCAGTACTTC.

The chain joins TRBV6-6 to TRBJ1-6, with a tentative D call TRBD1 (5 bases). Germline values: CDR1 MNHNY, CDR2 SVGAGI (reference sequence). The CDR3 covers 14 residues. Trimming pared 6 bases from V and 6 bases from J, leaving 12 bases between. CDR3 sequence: CASRPDGGNSPLHF. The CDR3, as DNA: TGTGCCAGCAGGCCCGACGGGGGTAATTCACCCCTCCACTTT.

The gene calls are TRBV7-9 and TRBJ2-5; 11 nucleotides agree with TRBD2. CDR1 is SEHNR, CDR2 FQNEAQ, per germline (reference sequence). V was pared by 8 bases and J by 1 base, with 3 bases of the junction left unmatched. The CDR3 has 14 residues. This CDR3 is CASFLAGGQETQYF. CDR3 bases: TGTGCCAGCTTCCTAGCGGGGGGCCAAGAGACCCAGTACTTC.

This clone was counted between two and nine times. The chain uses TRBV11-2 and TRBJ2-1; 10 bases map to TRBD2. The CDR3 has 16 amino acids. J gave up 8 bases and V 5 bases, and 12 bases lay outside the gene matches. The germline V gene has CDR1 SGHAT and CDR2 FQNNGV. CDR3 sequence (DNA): TGTGCCAGCAGCCCTCAAAGCGGGGGGGCTTACTATGAGCAGTTCTTC. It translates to CASSPQSGGAYYEQFF.

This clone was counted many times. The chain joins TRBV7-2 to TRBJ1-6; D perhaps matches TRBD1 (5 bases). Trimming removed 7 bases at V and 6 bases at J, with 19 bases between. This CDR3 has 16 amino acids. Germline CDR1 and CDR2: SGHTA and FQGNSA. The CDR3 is CASTPFGRGSNSPLHF. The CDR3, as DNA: TGTGCCAGCACACCCTTTGGTCGGGGGAGTAATTCACCCCTCCACTTT.

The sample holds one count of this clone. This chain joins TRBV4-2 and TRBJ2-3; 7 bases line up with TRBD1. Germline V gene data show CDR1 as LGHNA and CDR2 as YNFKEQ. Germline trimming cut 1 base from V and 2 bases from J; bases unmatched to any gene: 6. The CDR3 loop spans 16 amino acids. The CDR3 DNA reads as TGTGCCAGCAGCCAAGTACCGGGGACAGTCACAGATACGCAGTATTTT. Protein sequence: CASSQVPGTVTDTQYF.

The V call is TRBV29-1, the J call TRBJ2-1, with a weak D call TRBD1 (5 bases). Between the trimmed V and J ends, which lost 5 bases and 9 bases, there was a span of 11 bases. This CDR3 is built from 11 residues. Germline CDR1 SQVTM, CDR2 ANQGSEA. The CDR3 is CSVTQGGEQFF. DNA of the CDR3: TGCAGCGTTACCCAGGGTGGTGAGCAGTTCTTC.

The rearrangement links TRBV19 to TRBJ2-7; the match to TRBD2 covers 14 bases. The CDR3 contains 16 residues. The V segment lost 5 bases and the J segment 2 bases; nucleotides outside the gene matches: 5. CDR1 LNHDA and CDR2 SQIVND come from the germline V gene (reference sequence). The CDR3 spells CASSPGTSGGTYEQYF. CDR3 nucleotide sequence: TGTGCCAGTAGTCCCGGGACTAGCGGGGGAACCTACGAGCAGTACTTC.

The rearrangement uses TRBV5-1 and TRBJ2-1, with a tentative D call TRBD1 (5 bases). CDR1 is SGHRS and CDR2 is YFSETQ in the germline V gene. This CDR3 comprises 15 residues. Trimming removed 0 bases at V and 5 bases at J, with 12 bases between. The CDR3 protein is CASSLDAWGNNEQFF. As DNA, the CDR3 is TGCGCCAGCAGCTTGGATGCCTGGGGCAACAATGAGCAGTTCTTC.

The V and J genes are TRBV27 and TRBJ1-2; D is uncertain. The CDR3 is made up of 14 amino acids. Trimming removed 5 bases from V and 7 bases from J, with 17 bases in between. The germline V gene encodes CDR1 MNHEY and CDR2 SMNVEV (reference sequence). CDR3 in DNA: TGTGCCAGCAGTCTGCGGAGCGGGTTGGGTGGCTACACCTTC. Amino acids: CASSLRSGLGGYTF.